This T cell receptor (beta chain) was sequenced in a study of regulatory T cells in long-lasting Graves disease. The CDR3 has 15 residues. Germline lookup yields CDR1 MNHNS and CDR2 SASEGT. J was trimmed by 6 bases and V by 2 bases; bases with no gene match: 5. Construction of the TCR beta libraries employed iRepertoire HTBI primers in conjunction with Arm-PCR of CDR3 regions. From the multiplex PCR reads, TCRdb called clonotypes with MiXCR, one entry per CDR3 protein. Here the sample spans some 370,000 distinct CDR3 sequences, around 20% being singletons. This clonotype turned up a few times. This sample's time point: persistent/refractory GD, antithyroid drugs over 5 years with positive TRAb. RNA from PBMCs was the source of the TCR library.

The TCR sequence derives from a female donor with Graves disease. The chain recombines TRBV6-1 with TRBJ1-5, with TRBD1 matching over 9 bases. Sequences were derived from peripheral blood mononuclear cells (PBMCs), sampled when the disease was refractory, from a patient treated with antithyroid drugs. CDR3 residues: CASSESWDRAQPQHF. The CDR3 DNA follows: TGTGCCAGCAGTGAATCGTGGGACAGGGCTCAGCCCCAGCATTTT.